This T cell receptor beta chain was retrieved from a study of blood T cell repertoires in COVID-19. Study-level background: COVID-19 samples collected from the United States, Italy and Spain covered acute and convalescent phases. T cells, B-cell-depleted T cells, or PBMCs supplied cDNA or gDNA.

In the original workflow: Reference gene primer amplification yielded estimated nucleated cell counts. Profiling relied on immunoSEQ multiplex PCR, and the TCRdb table lists in-frame clones only, not all of them. V, J and clone size are taken as reported in that table, and D and trimming were inferred from the DNA itself. The sample has more than 110,000 clones, around three quarters seen once. The V end was cut by 1 base, the J end by 5 bases, with 13 bases between. The CDR3 totals 15 residues. CDR1 SGHTA and CDR2 FQGNSA come from the germline V gene. This clone was seen only once. The receptor was derived from a man of 80 years or more with acute or convalescent COVID-19. J is TRBJ2-3 and V is TRBV7-2, with a tentative D call TRBD2 (7 bases). The sequencing input was peripheral blood. As DNA, the CDR3 is TGTGCCAGCAGCTTAGGTGGGGGGGCTGTAGATACGCAGTATTTT. Translating gives CASSLGGGAVDTQYF.